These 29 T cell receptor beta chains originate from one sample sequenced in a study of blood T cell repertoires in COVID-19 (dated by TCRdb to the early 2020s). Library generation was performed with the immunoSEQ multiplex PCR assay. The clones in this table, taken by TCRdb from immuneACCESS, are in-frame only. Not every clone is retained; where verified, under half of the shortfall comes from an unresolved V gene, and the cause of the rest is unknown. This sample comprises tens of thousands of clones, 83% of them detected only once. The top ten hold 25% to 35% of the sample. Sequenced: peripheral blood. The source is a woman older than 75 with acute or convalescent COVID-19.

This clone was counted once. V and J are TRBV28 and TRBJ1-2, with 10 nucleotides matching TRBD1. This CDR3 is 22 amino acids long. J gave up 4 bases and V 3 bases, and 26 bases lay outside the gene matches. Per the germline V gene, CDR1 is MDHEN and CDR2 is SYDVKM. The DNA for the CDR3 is TGTGCCAGCAGTTTTGCGTTCTCCTTCGCTCGGGACAGGGGACCACTTAGCTATGGCTACACCTTC. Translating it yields CASSFAFSFARDRGPLSYGYTF.

In nucleotides, the CDR3 is TGTGCCAGCAGCCGGGACAGGGTAAACTATGGCTACACCTTC. Amino acid sequence: CASSRDRVNYGYTF. The V and J genes are TRBV5-6 and TRBJ1-2; 9 nucleotides align to TRBD1. This CDR3 is built from 14 residues. CDR1 and CDR2 (germline): SGHDT, YYEEEE. V shed 4 bases and J 2 bases; nucleotides not matched to a gene: 3.

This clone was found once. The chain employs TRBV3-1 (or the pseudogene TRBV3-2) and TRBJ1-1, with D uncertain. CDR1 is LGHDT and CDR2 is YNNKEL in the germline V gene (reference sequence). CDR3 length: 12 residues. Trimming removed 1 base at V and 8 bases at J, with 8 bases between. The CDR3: CASSQVNREAFF. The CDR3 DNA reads TGTGCCAGCAGCCAAGTGAATCGGGAAGCTTTCTTT.

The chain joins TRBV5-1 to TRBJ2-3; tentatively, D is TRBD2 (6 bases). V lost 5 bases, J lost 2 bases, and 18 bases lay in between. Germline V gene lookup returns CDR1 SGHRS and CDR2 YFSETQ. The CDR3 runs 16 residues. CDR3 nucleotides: TGCGCCAGCAGTCTCCCGGGACTGGATTTCACAGATACGCAGTATTTT. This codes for CASSLPGLDFTDTQYF.

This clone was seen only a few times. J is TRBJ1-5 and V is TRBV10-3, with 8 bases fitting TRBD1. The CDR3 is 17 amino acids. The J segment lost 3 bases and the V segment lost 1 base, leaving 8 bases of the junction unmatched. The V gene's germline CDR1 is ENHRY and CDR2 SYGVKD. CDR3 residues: CAISEYQGATLNQPQHF. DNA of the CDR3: TGTGCCATCAGTGAGTATCAGGGGGCTACCCTCAATCAGCCCCAGCATTTT.

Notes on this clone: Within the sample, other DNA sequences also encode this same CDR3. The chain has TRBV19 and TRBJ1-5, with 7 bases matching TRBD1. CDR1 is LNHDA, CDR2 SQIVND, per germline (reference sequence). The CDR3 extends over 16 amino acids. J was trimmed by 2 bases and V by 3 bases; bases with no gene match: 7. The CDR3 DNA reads TGTGCCAGTAGTATCGCCCCAGGGGGTGGCAATCAGCCCCAGCATTTT. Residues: CASSIAPGGGNQPQHF. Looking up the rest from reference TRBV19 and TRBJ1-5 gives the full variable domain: DGGITQSPKYLFRKEGQNVTLSCEQNLNHDAMYWYRQDPGQGLRLIYYSQIVNDFQKGDIAEGYSVSREKKESFPLTVTSAQKNPTAFYLCASSIAPGGGNQPQHFGDGTRLSIL.

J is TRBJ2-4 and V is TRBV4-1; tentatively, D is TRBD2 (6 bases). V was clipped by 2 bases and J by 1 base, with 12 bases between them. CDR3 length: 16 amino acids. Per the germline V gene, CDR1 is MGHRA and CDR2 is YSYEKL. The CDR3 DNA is TGCGCCAGCAGCCAATACGGGAGTGGGGCCAAAAACATTCAGTACTTC. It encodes CASSQYGSGAKNIQYF.

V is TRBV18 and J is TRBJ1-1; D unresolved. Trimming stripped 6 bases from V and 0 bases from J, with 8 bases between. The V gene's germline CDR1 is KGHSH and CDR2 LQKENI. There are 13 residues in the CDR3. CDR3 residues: CASSRGMNTEAFF. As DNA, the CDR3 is TGTGCCAGCTCGCGAGGGATGAACACTGAAGCTTTCTTT. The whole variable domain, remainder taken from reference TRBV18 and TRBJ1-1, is NAGVMQNPRHLVRRRGQEARLRCSPMKGHSHVYWYRQLPEEGLKFMVYLQKENIIDESGMPKERFSAEFPKEGPSILRIQQVVRGDSAAYFCASSRGMNTEAFFGQGTRLTVV.

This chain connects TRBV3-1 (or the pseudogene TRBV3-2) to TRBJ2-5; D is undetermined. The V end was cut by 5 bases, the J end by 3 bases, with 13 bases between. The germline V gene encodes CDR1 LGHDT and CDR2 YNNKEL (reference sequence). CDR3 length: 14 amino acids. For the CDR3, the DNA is TGTGCCAGCAGCTCCACTGGTACAGAAGAGACCCAGTACTTC. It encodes CASSSTGTEETQYF.

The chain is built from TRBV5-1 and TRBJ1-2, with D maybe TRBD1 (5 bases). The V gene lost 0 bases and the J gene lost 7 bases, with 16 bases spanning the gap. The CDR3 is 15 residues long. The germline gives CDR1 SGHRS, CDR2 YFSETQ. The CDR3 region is CASSLGSGMDGGYTF. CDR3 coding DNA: TGCGCCAGCAGCTTGGGGTCAGGGATGGACGGTGGCTACACCTTC.

The CDR3 here is CASSFRTSGRPTDTQYF. The CDR3 region has the DNA TGTGCCAGCAGTTTTAGGACTAGCGGGAGGCCCACAGATACGCAGTATTTT. V and J are TRBV7-9 and TRBJ2-3, with 14 bases fitting TRBD2. V was clipped by 6 bases and J by 2 bases; unmatched bases: 7. Germline CDR1 and CDR2: SEHNR and FQNEAQ (reference sequence). The CDR3 is made up of 17 amino acids.

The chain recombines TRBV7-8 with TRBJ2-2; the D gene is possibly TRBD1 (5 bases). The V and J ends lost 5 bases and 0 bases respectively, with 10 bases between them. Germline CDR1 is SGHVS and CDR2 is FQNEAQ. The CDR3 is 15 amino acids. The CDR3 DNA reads TGTGCCAGCAGCACCCGGACAACGAACACCGGGGAGCTGTTTTTT. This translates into CASSTRTTNTGELFF. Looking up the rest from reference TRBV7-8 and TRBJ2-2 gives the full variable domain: GAGVSQSPRYKVAKRGQDVALRCDPISGHVSLFWYQQALGQGPEFLTYFQNEAQLDKSGLPSDRFFAERPEGSVSTLKIQRTQQEDSAVYLCASSTRTTNTGELFFGEGSRLTVL.

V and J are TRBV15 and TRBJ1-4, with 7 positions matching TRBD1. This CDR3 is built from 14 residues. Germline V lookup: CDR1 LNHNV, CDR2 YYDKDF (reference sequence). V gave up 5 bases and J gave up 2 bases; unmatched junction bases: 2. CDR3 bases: TGTGCCACCAGCTCGACAGGGACTAATGAAAAACTGTTTTTT. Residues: CATSSTGTNEKLFF.

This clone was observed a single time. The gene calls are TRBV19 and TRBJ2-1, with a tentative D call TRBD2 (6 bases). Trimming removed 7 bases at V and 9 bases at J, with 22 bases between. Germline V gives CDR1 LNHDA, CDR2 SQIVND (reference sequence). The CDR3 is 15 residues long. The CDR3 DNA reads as TGTGCCAGTACCTCCCACCGAGGCGGGGCCGTTGAGCAGTTCTTC. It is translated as CASTSHRGGAVEQFF.

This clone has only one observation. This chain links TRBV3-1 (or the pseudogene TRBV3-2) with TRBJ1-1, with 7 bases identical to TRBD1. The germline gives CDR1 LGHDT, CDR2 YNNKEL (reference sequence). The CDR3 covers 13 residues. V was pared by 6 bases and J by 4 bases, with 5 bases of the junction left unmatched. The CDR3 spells CASRQPGGTEAFF. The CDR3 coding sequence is TGTGCCAGCAGACAACCAGGGGGCACTGAAGCTTTCTTT.

Here the CDR3 DNA reads TGTGCCAGCACCGGACAGCCGCCGGATACGCAGTATTTT. Translation: CASTGQPPDTQYF. The chain joins TRBV6-6 to TRBJ2-3; D is perhaps TRBD1 (6 bases). Between the trimmed V and J ends, which lost 7 bases and 6 bases, there was a span of 14 bases. CDR3 length equals 13 residues. Per the germline V gene, CDR1 is MNHNY and CDR2 is SVGAGI (reference sequence).

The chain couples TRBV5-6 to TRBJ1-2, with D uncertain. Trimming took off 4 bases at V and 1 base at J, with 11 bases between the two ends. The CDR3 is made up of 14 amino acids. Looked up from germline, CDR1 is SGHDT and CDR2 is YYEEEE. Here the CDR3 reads CASSLEEFNYGYTF. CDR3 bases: TGTGCCAGCAGCCTCGAGGAGTTTAACTATGGCTACACCTTC. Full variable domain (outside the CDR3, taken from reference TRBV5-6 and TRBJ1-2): DAGVTQSPTHLIKTRGQQVTLRCSPKSGHDTVSWYQQALGQGPQFIFQYYEEEERQRGNFPDRFSGHQFPNYSSELNVNALLLGDSALYLCASSLEEFNYGYTFGSGTRLTVV.

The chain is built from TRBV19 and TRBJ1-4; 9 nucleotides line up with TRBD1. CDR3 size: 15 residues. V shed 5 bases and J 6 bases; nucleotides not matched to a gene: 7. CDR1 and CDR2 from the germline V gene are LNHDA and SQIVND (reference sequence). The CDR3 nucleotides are TGTGCCAGTAGTGGAACCGGGACAGGGTATGAAAAACTGTTTTTT. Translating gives CASSGTGTGYEKLFF.

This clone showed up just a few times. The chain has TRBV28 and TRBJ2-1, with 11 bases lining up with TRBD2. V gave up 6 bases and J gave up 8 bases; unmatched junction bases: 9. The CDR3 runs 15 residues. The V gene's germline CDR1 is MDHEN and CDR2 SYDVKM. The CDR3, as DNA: TGTGCCAGCAGCCTGGGGGTAGCGGGAGGGGATGAGCAGTTCTTC. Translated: CASSLGVAGGDEQFF.

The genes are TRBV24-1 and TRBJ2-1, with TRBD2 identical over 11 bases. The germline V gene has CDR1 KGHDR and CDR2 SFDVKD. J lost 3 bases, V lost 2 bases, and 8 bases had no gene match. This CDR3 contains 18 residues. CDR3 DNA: TGTGCCACCAGTGATTCCCCTAGCGGGAGGCAACTCTACAATGAGCAGTTCTTC. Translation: CATSDSPSGRQLYNEQFF.

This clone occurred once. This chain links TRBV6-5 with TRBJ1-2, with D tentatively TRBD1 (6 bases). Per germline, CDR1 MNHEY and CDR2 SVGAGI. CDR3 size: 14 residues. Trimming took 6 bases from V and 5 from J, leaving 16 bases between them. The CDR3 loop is CASRGGGRVYGYTF. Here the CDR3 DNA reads TGTGCCAGCAGGGGCGGGGGGCGAGTGTATGGCTACACCTTC.

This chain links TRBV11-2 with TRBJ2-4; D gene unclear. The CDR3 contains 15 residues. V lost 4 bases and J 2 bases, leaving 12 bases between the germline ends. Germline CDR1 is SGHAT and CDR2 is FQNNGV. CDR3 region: CASSSVTNSKNIQYF. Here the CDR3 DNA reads TGTGCCAGCAGCTCTGTCACGAACTCCAAAAACATTCAGTACTTC.

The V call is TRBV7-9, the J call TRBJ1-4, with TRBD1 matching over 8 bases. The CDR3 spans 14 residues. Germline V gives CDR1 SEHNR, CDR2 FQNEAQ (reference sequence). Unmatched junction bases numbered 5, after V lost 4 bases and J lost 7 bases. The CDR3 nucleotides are TGTGCCAGCAGCTCCAACCAGGGGGCTGAAAAACTGTTTTTT. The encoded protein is CASSSNQGAEKLFF.

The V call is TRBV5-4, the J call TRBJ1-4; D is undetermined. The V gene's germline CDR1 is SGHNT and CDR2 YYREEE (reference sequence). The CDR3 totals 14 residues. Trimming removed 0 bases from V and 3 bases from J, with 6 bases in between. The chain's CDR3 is CASSLGGANEKLFF. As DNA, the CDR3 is TGTGCCAGCAGCTTGGGGGGAGCTAATGAAAAACTGTTTTTT.

This chain's CDR3 is CAWSRTGLNTEAFF. The CDR3 region has the DNA TGTGCCTGGAGCCGGACAGGGCTGAACACTGAAGCTTTCTTT. The chain recombines TRBV30 with TRBJ1-1, with 8 bases matching TRBD1. The CDR3 loop spans 14 amino acids. CDR1 GTSNPN and CDR2 SVGIG come from the germline V gene (reference sequence). Germline trimming cut 3 bases from V and 0 bases from J; bases unmatched to any gene: 3. The full variable domain, in which reference TRBV30 and TRBJ1-1 provide the parts outside the CDR3, is SQTIHQWPATLVQPVGSPLSLECTVEGTSNPNLYWYRQAAGRGLQLLFYSVGIGQISSEVPQNLSASRPQDRQFILSSKKLLLSDSGFYLCAWSRTGLNTEAFFGQGTRLTVV.

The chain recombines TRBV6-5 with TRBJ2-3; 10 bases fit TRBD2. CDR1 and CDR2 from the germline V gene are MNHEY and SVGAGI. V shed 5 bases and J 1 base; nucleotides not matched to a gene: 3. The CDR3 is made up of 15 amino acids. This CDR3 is CASSPSGRRTDTQYF. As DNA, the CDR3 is TGTGCCAGCAGTCCTAGCGGGAGACGCACAGATACGCAGTATTTT.

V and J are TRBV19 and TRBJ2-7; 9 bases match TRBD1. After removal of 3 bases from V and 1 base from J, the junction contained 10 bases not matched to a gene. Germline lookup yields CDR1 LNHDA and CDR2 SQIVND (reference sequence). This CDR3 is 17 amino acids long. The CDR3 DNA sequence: TGTGCCAGTAGTATTCTGCCGGGACAGGGAAATTCCTACGAGCAGTACTTC. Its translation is CASSILPGQGNSYEQYF.

This CDR3 reads CASRELAGLNTGELFF. The CDR3 DNA reads as TGTGCCAGTAGAGAACTAGCGGGACTGAACACCGGGGAGCTGTTTTTT. The V gene is TRBV19, the J gene TRBJ2-2; 10 bases match TRBD2. Germline CDR1 LNHDA, CDR2 SQIVND (reference sequence). With V trimmed by 6 bases and J by 1 base, 5 bases remained unmatched. The CDR3 is 16 amino acids.

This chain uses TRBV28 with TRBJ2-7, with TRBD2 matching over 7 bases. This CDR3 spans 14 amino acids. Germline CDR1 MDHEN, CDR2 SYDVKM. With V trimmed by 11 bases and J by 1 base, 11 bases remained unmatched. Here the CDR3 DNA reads TGTGCCTCTTCCTCCGGGGGGAGGTCCTACGAGCAGTACTTC. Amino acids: CASSSGGRSYEQYF. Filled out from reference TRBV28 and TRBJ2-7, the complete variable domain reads DVKVTQSSRYLVKRTGEKVFLECVQDMDHENMFWYRQDPGLGLRLIYFSYDVKMKEKGDIPEGYSVSREKKERFSLILESASTNQTSMYLCASSSGGRSYEQYFGPGTRLTVT.